This T cell receptor (beta chain) was recovered during a study of blood T cell repertoires in COVID-19. In the study overall: Spain, Italy and the United States supplied samples that represented acute and convalescent COVID-19.

Germline CDR1 and CDR2: KGHSH and LQKENI. The ends were cut back, 3 bases at V and 4 bases at J, with 13 bases in the middle. The CDR3 contains 14 residues. This clone was picked up one time. The repertoire was sequenced with immunoSEQ multiplex PCR; TCRdb's copy has only in-frame clones and lacks some. Among almost 350,000 clones, roughly 86% were seen once, and the ten largest hold 1%. This clonotype was obtained from a woman in her 30s who had been exposed to COVID-19. The specimen sequenced was PBMCs or T cells enriched from blood (not recorded which). V usage is TRBV18 and J usage is TRBJ2-7, with D perhaps TRBD2 (7 bases). CDR3 DNA sequence: TGTGCCAGCTCACCGCAGGGAGGGGGTTACGAGCAGTACTTC. This translates into CASSPQGGGYEQYF.